This T cell receptor (beta chain) was captured by sequencing in a study of T-cell memory formation after mild COVID-19. The study, taken as a whole, reports: Contracting CD8+ clones were enriched in EMRA, CD4+ mainly in CM and EM.

This clonotype showed up many times. The antigen is not known. TCRdb redid the calling of the 5' RACE reads with MiXCR, one entry per CDR3 protein. Of about 240,000 distinct CDR3 sequences in the sample, over 8.5% were seen once. This TCR was sampled from a man between 18 and 29 years old who had mild COVID-19 (a few samples of this study predate the infection). Cell type and time point are not known. Sequencing was performed on PBMCs or a T cell subset sorted from them (not recorded which).

Written as DNA, the CDR3 is TGTGCCAGCAGCACCGGGACAGGGGCGAAGATTACTGAAGCTTTCTTT. It is translated as CASSTGTGAKITEAFF. The rearrangement uses TRBV9 and TRBJ1-1; 10 positions agree with TRBD1. This CDR3 comprises 16 residues. CDR1 is SGDLS, CDR2 YYNGEE, per germline. V lost 4 bases, J lost 5 bases, and 11 bases stayed unmatched. The variable domain in full, with the rest retrieved from reference TRBV9 and TRBJ1-1, is DSGVTQTPKHLITATGQRVTLRCSPRSGDLSVYWYQQSLDQGLQFLIQYYNGEERAKGNILERFSAQQFPDLHSELNLSSLELGDSALYFCASSTGTGAKITEAFFGQGTRLTVV.